Listed below are T cell receptor beta chains from one sample, sequenced in a study of long-term antiretroviral therapy in people with HIV. The data were produced by immunoSEQ multiplex PCR, yet TCRdb's version contains in-frame clones alone and is incomplete. The sample lists 25,000 to 35,000 clones; about 87% were seen once. The sequences come from unsorted PBMCs, collected 1.8 years after starting antiretroviral therapy. These receptors all come from a woman under 30 with HIV. Both conserved end residues are part of each CDR3. The D gene is left open where the match is weak. Not all rows give a size; the values are once, few, many and, for expanded clones, a class.

>.|TRBJ1-3|few|TRBV7-9
CASSLGRGLSGNTIYF
TGTGCCAGCAGCTTAGGGCGGGGACTCTCTGGAAACACCATATATTTT
>.|TRBJ1-4|.|TRBV4-1
CASSLPFLGPNEKLFF
TGCGCCAGCAGCCTTCCTTTTTTGGGGCCTAATGAAAAACTGTTTTTT
>.|TRBJ2-7|once|TRBV7-9
CASSLATGKPYEQYF
TGTGCCAGCAGCTTAGCGACAGGAAAGCCCTACGAGCAGTACTTC
>TRBD2|TRBJ2-2|.|TRBV5-1
CASSTSSGRDTGELFF
TGCGCCAGCAGCACCTCTAGCGGGAGAGACACCGGGGAGCTGTTTTTT
>.|TRBJ2-1|.|TRBV11-2
CASSYNEQFF
TGTGCCAGCAGCTACAATGAGCAGTTCTTC
>TRBD2|TRBJ2-3|.|TRBV28
CASSKIGGRVTDTQYF
TGTGCCAGCTCCAAGATAGGCGGGAGGGTGACAGATACGCAGTATTTT
>.|TRBJ2-5|few|TRBV7-2
CASSLGDGSTETQYF
TGTGCCAGCAGCTTGGGGGACGGAAGTACGGAGACCCAGTACTTC
>.|TRBJ2-3|.|TRBV27
CASSPNTDTQYF
TGTGCCAGCAGTCCGAACACAGATACGCAGTATTTT
>.|TRBJ1-2|.|TRBV5-4
CASSLGGNYGYTF
TGTGCCAGCAGCCTGGGAGGGAACTATGGCTACACCTTC
>TRBD1|TRBJ2-7|.|TRBV5-5
CASSFEDRVSYEQYF
TGTGCCAGCAGCTTCGAGGACAGGGTTTCCTACGAGCAGTACTTC
>TRBD1|TRBJ1-5|.|TRBV27
CASSGVTGGNQPQHF
TGTGCCAGCAGTGGGGTGACAGGGGGGAATCAGCCCCAGCATTTT
>TRBD1|TRBJ1-4|.|TRBV6-5
CASSRDRVEKLFF
TGTGCCAGCAGTAGGGACAGGGTTGAAAAACTGTTTTTT
>.|TRBJ2-1|.|TRBV10-2
CASREGGYYNEQFF
TGCGCCAGCAGGGAAGGGGGGTACTACAATGAGCAGTTCTTC
>.|TRBJ1-2|few|TRBV27
CASSLSTEVYGYTF
TGTGCCAGCAGTTTAAGTACAGAGGTCTATGGCTACACCTTC
>.|TRBJ2-7|.|TRBV9
CASSVAALSSYEQYF
TGTGCCAGCAGCGTAGCGGCCCTCAGCTCCTACGAGCAGTACTTC
>.|TRBJ1-5|.|TRBV27
CASSPRFDQPQHF
TGTGCCAGCAGTCCCCGGTTCGACCAGCCCCAGCATTTT
>.|TRBJ2-3|.|TRBV7-9
CASSPWLANTDTQYF
TGTGCCAGCAGCCCTTGGCTAGCGAACACAGATACGCAGTATTTT
>.|TRBJ2-4|.|TRBV6-1
CASSEGNSLAKNIQYF
TGTGCCAGCAGTGAAGGTAACAGCTTAGCCAAAAACATTCAGTACTTC
>.|TRBJ1-2|.|TRBV28
CASRRDSDLAIYGYTF
TGTGCCAGCAGGCGAGACTCGGACCTAGCCATCTATGGCTACACCTTC
>TRBD2|TRBJ2-3|.|TRBV10-1
CASSEGTSGSTDTQYF
TGCGCCAGCAGCGAAGGGACTAGCGGGAGTACAGATACGCAGTATTTT
>TRBD2|TRBJ2-3|.|TRBV19
CASSMGTSGSTDTQYF
TGTGCCAGTAGTATGGGGACTAGCGGTAGCACAGATACGCAGTATTTT
>.|TRBJ1-1|.|TRBV10-3
CAISESVDTEAFF
TGTGCCATCAGTGAGTCTGTGGACACTGAAGCTTTCTTT
>.|TRBJ1-2|.|TRBV5-4
CASSFDGDGYTF
TGTGCCAGCAGCTTTGATGGGGATGGCTACACCTTC
>TRBD2|TRBJ2-1|.|TRBV7-2
CASSLSPTSGVYNEQFF
TGTGCCAGCAGCTTAAGCCCTACTAGCGGGGTCTACAATGAGCAGTTCTTC
>.|TRBJ1-2|.|TRBV6-5
CASSSTAANEYGYTF
TGTGCCAGCAGTTCCACGGCGGCAAACGAGTATGGCTACACCTTC
>TRBD2|TRBJ2-7|.|TRBV27
CASSYSGRLTEQYF
TGTGCCAGCAGCTACAGCGGGAGATTGACCGAGCAGTACTTC
>TRBD1|TRBJ2-5|once|TRBV7-6
CASSLLPGQGGQETQYF
TGTGCCAGCAGCTTGCTCCCGGGACAGGGTGGCCAAGAGACCCAGTACTTC
>.|TRBJ2-3|.|TRBV5-8
CASVFNTQYF
TGTGCCAGCGTCTTTAATACGCAGTATTTT
>TRBD2|TRBJ2-5|.|TRBV28
CASSRLAGMSETQYF
TGTGCCAGCAGCCGACTAGCGGGAATGTCGGAGACCCAGTACTTC
>TRBD1|TRBJ2-2|.|TRBV27
CASIRTGGASGELFF
TGTGCCAGCATTCGGACAGGGGGCGCGTCCGGGGAGCTGTTTTTT
>TRBD2|TRBJ2-1|.|TRBV28
CASSPPGLAAVVIINEQFF
TGTGCCAGCAGCCCTCCGGGACTAGCAGCCGTGGTTATCATCAATGAGCAGTTCTTC
>.|TRBJ2-3|.|TRBV27
CASSLLRYPSTDTQYF
TGTGCCAGCAGTTTATTGCGCTACCCTAGCACAGATACGCAGTATTTT
>TRBD2|TRBJ2-2|.|TRBV4-3
CASSPLAGGPGELFF
TGCGCCAGCAGCCCGTTAGCGGGAGGGCCCGGGGAGCTGTTTTTT
>TRBD2|TRBJ2-3|.|TRBV5-1
CASSEGLARVDTQYF
TGCGCCAGCAGCGAGGGACTAGCGAGGGTAGATACGCAGTATTTT
>TRBD2|TRBJ2-2|once|TRBV10-3
CAIRPEGGLAGTTGELFF
TGTGCCATCAGGCCGGAGGGAGGACTAGCGGGAACCACCGGGGAGCTGTTTTTT
>TRBD2|TRBJ2-7|.|TRBV7-2
CASSPEGTSGSYEQYF
TGTGCCAGCAGCCCCGAAGGGACTAGCGGAAGCTACGAGCAGTACTTC
>.|TRBJ1-3|.|TRBV5-1
CASSLEPPRLPGNTIYF
TGCGCCAGCAGCTTGGAACCCCCCAGGCTGCCTGGAAACACCATATATTTT
>.|TRBJ2-3|.|TRBV6-1
CASGTSLTDTQYF
TGTGCCAGCGGGACCTCACTCACAGATACGCAGTATTTT
>.|TRBJ2-2|.|TRBV5-1
CASQAAGGTGELFF
TGCGCCAGCCAGGCGGCAGGAGGGACCGGGGAGCTGTTTTTT
>.|TRBJ2-1|.|TRBV7-2
CASSLVEDRYNEQFF
TGTGCCAGCAGCTTAGTGGAGGACCGGTACAATGAGCAGTTCTTC